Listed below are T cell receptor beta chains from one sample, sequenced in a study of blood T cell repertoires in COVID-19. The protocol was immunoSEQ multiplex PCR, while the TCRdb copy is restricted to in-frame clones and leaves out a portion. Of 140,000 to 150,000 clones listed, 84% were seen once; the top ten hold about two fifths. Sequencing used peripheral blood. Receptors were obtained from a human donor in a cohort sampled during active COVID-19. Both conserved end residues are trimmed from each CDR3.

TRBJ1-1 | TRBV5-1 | ASSLITGVGNTEAF
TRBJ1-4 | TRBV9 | ASSVTGSGNEKLF
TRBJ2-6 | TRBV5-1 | ASSTTGSNGANVLT
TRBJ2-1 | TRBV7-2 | ASRYRLAVNEQF
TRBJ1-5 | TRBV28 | ASSLSGFSQPQH
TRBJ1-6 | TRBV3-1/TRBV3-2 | ASSPRVSNSPLH
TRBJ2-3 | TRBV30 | AWSVMSSGTDTQY
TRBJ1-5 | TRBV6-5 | ASLQGPYVDQPQH
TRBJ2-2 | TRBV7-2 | ASSLQVANTGELF
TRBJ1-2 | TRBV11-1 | ASSRRTGGYGYT
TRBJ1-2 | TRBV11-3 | ASSSLTDRDYGYT
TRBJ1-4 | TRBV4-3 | ASSQDLGTGAEKLF
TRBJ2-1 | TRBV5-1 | ASSLEGGSYNEQF
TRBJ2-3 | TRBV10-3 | AIKGTGGGPDTQY
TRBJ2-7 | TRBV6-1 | ASSEPPRQY
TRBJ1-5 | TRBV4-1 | ASSPQVGNQPQH
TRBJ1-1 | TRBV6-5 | ASSSIPGTRHTEAF
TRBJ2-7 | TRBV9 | ASSVGPSYEQY
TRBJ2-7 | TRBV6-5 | ASSYDRDSSYEQY
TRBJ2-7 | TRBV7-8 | ASRAVDSYEQY
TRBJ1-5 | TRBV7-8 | ASSSQGTTNQPQH
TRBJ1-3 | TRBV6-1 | ASSETTGYGNTIY
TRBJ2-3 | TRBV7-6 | ASSLRRSGADTQY
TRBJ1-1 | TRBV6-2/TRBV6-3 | ASSYPATRGAAEAF
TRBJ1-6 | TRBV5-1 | ASSEDRLGPYNSPLH
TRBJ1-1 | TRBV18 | ASSPLGEGGFGPEAF
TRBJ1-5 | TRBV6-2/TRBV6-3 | ASSLSLGDRNQPQH
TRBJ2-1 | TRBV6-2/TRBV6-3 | ASSYSRKEAGPNEQF
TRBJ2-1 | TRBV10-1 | ATLILSYNEQF
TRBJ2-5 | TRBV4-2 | ASSQGTGGQETQY
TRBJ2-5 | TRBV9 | ASSFNQETQY
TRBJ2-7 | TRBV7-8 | ASRATSGGPEQY